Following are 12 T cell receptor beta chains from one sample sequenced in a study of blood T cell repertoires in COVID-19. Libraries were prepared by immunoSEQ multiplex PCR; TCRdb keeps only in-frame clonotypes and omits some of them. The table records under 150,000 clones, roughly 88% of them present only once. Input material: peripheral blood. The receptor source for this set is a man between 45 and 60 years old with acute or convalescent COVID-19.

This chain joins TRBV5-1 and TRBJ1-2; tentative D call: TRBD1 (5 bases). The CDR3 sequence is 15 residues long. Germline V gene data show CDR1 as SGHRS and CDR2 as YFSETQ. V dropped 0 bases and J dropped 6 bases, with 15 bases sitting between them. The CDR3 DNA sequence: TGCGCCAGCAGCTTGGACGGGGGAAGGGGAGATGGCTACACCTTC. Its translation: CASSLDGGRGDGYTF.

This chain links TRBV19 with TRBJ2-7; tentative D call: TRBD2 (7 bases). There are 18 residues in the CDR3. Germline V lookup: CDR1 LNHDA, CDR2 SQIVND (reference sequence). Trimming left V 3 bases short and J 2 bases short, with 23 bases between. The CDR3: CASSIRGSGGRTPYEQYF. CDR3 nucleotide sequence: TGTGCCAGTAGTATTAGGGGGTCGGGGGGTCGGACGCCCTACGAGCAGTACTTC.

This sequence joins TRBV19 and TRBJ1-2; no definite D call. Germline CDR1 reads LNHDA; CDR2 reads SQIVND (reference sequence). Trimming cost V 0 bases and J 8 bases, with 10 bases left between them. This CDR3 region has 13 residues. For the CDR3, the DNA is TGTGCCAGTAGTATAGACAGGCTTAGGGGCTACACCTTC. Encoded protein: CASSIDRLRGYTF.

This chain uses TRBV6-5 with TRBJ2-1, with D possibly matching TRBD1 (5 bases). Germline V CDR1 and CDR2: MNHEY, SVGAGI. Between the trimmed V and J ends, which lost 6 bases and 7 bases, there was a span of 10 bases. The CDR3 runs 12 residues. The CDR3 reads CASRRGPNEQFF. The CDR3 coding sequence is TGTGCCAGCAGAAGGGGTCCAAATGAGCAGTTCTTC.

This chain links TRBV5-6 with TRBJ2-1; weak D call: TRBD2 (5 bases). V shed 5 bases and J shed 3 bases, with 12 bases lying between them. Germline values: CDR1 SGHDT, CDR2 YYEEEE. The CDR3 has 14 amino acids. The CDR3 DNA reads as TGTGCCAGCAGGGGGAGCGGAGGCTACAATGAGCAGTTCTTC. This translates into CASRGSGGYNEQFF.

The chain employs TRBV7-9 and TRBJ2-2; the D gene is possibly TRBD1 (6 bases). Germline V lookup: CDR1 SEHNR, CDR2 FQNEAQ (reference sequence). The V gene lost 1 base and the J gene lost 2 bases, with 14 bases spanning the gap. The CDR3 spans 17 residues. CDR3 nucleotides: TGTGCCAGCAGCTTAGGGGCTGGGGGCTTCAACACCGGGGAGCTGTTTTTT. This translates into CASSLGAGGFNTGELFF.

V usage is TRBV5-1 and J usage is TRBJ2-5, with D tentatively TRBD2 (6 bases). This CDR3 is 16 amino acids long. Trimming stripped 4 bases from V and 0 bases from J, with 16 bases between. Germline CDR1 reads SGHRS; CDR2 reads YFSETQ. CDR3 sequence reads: CASSKEPGVYQETQYF. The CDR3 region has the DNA TGCGCCAGCAGCAAGGAGCCGGGGGTTTACCAAGAGACCCAGTACTTC.

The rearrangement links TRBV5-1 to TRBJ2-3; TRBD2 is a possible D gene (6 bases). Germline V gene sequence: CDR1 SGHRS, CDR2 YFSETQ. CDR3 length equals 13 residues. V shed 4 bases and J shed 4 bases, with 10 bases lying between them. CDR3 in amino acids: CASSPAGSDTQYF. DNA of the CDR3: TGCGCCAGCAGCCCTGCGGGGTCAGATACGCAGTATTTT.

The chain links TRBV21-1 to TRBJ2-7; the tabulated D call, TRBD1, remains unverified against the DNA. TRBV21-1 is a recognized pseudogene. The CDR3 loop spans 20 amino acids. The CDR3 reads CASSNPTKRGTGGETYEQYF. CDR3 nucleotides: TGTGCCAGCAGCAACCCGACTAAACGCGGGACAGGGGGCGAAACCTACGAGCAGTACTTC.

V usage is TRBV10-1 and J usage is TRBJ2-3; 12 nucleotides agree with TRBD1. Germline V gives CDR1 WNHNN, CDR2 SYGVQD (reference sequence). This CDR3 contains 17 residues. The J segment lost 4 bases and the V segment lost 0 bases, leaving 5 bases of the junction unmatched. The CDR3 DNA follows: TGCGCCAGCAGTGAGTCAATCGGGACAGGGGGCTCAGATACGCAGTATTTT. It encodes CASSESIGTGGSDTQYF.

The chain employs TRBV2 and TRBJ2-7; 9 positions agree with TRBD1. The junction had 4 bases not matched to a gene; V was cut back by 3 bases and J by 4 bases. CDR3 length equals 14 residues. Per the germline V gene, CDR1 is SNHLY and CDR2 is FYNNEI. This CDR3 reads CASSDRDRAYEQYF. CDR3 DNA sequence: TGTGCCAGCAGTGATAGGGACAGGGCTTACGAGCAGTACTTC.

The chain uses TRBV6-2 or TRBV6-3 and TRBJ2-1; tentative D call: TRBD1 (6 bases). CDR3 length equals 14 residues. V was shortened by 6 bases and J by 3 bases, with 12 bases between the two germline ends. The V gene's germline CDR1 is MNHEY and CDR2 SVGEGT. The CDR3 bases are TGTGCCAGCAGCAACCGGGACAACTACAATGAGCAGTTCTTC. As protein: CASSNRDNYNEQFF.